This T cell receptor beta chain was recorded in a study of monozygotic twins with inflammatory bowel disease. From its re-call of the 5' RACE reads, TCRdb lists each CDR3 protein once, without DNA. This repertoire includes around 400,000 distinct CDR3 sequences. Turning to this clonotype: Its antigen is undetermined.

Notes on the study in general: Clonotype overlap with others was lower in IBD patients than in healthy twins, a difference that was greatest with disease activity. Subtypes among T cells remained indistinguishable.

The CDR3 contains 18 residues. This chain joins TRBV12-3 or TRBV12-4 and TRBJ1-5; as DNA is missing, the TRBD1 call by TCRdb cannot be tested. This clonotype was obtained from a human donor with ulcerative colitis or Crohn's disease, or a healthy co-twin of an affected twin (not recorded which). Material: blood. The CDR3 reads CASSARDRGGISNQPQHF.